The 17 T cell receptor beta chains reported below all come from one sample, sequenced in a study of blood T cell repertoires in COVID-19. Profiling relied on immunoSEQ multiplex PCR, and the TCRdb table lists in-frame clones only, not all of them. This repertoire shows around 370,000 clones, 85% to 90% found once; its top ten account for about 6.7%. Sequencing was performed on peripheral blood. All receptors come from a woman aged 70-85 years with COVID-19, enrolled during active disease.

This clone was seen just once. The chain carries TRBV7-2 and TRBJ1-5; D ambiguous. This CDR3 is built from 16 residues. V was cut by 5 bases and J by 3 bases, with 17 bases left in between. CDR1 SGHTA and CDR2 FQGNSA come from the germline V gene. CDR3 DNA sequence: TGTGCCAGCAGCGTAAATCCCCTTAGAACCAATCAGCCCCAGCATTTT. Translation gives CASSVNPLRTNQPQHF.

V is TRBV2 and J is TRBJ2-5; 8 bases are a match to TRBD2. CDR1 SNHLY and CDR2 FYNNEI come from the germline V gene. Unmatched junction bases numbered 9, after V lost 7 bases and J lost 8 bases. The CDR3 spans 13 residues. CDR3 protein: CASIPGTSGTQYF. In nucleotides, the CDR3 is TGTGCCAGCATACCGGGCACTAGCGGAACCCAGTACTTC.

The chain combines TRBV2 with TRBJ1-5; 7 bases are shared with TRBD1. The CDR3 consists of 15 residues. Looked up from germline, CDR1 is SNHLY and CDR2 is FYNNEI. The J segment lost 3 bases and the V segment lost 5 bases, leaving 7 bases of the junction unmatched. The CDR3 DNA is TGTGCCAGCAGTCTAGACAGGGCCTTCAATCAGCCCCAGCATTTT. Translation gives CASSLDRAFNQPQHF.

The V call is TRBV29-1, the J call TRBJ1-2; 9 nucleotides match TRBD1. J gave up 7 bases and V 1 base, and 4 bases lay outside the gene matches. CDR3 size: 13 residues. CDR1 and CDR2 (germline): SQVTM, ANQGSEA. The CDR3 DNA reads TGCAGCGTTGAAGGGACAGGGGTGGGTGGCTACACCTTC. Amino acids: CSVEGTGVGGYTF.

The chain is built from TRBV27 and TRBJ2-1; possibly TRBD2 for D (5 bases). V was shortened by 2 bases and J by 0 bases, with 5 bases between the two germline ends. CDR1 is MNHEY, CDR2 SMNVEV, per germline (reference sequence). The CDR3 is 14 residues long. CDR3 bases: TGTGCCAGCAGTTTACGGGGCTCCTACAATGAGCAGTTCTTC. It yields the protein CASSLRGSYNEQFF.

This clone has just one count. The V call is TRBV7-8, the J call TRBJ2-1; 10 positions agree with TRBD2. The V and J ends lost 7 bases and 4 bases, in that order; junction bases with no gene match: 7. This CDR3 region has 15 residues. Germline V lookup: CDR1 SGHVS, CDR2 FQNEAQ. CDR3 in amino acids: CASTMASGGYNEQFF. In DNA form, the CDR3 reads TGTGCCAGCACCATGGCTAGCGGGGGTTACAATGAGCAGTTCTTC. The full variable domain, completed using reference TRBV7-8 and TRBJ2-1, is GAGVSQSPRYKVAKRGQDVALRCDPISGHVSLFWYQQALGQGPEFLTYFQNEAQLDKSGLPSDRFFAERPEGSVSTLKIQRTQQEDSAVYLCASTMASGGYNEQFFGPGTRLTVL.

The chain has TRBV7-3 and TRBJ1-2, with 8 bases matching TRBD1. CDR3 size: 12 residues. Germline CDR1 SGHTA, CDR2 FQGTGA. J lost 8 bases, V lost 5 bases, and 4 bases had no gene match. DNA for the CDR3: TGTGCCAGCAGCCCGGGGACAGGCGGCTACACCTTC. This translates into CASSPGTGGYTF.

The V gene is TRBV27, the J gene TRBJ1-4; TRBD1 agrees at 7 bases. The junction had 14 bases not matched to a gene; V was cut back by 5 bases and J by 11 bases. The CDR3 totals 15 residues. CDR1 is MNHEY, CDR2 SMNVEV, per germline (reference sequence). CDR3 in amino acids: CASSLRQGARWKLFF. The CDR3 DNA is TGTGCCAGCAGTCTCCGACAGGGCGCCCGGTGGAAACTGTTTTTT.

The chain has TRBV14 and TRBJ1-1; D possibly corresponds to TRBD1 (6 bases). CDR1 and CDR2 from the germline V gene are SGHDN and FVKESK. The CDR3 is 13 residues long. The V end was cut by 4 bases, the J end by 4 bases, with 10 bases between. The CDR3, as DNA: TGTGCCAGCAGCCGGCAGGGGTTCACTGAAGCTTTCTTT. Translating gives CASSRQGFTEAFF.

This clone was observed a few times. The gene calls are TRBV11-3 and TRBJ1-1; D might be TRBD1 (6 bases). Trimming pared 6 bases from V and 5 bases from J, leaving 13 bases between. The V gene's germline CDR1 is SGHNT and CDR2 YENEEA. CDR3 length equals 13 residues. Here the CDR3 DNA reads TGTGCCAGCAGTGGGCAGGGGACGACTGAAGCTTTCTTT. Encoded protein: CASSGQGTTEAFF.

J is TRBJ2-7 and V is TRBV27; 8 bases align to TRBD1. This CDR3 contains 15 residues. V lost 5 bases, J lost 6 bases, and 12 bases stayed unmatched. Per the germline V gene, CDR1 is MNHEY and CDR2 is SMNVEV (reference sequence). The CDR3 DNA reads TGTGCCAGCAGTGGGGCGGGACAGGAGGTCCGCGAGCAGTACTTC. Translated, it gives CASSGAGQEVREQYF.

The genes are TRBV19 and TRBJ2-2, with 7 bases aligning to TRBD1. Unmatched junction bases numbered 5, after V lost 5 bases and J lost 5 bases. The CDR3 has 14 residues. The germline V gene has CDR1 LNHDA and CDR2 SQIVND (reference sequence). CDR3 sequence: CASSPYRGTGELFF. CDR3 DNA sequence: TGTGCCAGTAGTCCCTACAGGGGAACCGGGGAGCTGTTTTTT.

The rearrangement uses TRBV19 and TRBJ1-5; 10 bases line up with TRBD1. The V segment lost 4 bases and the J segment 7 bases; nucleotides outside the gene matches: 10. CDR3 length: 16 residues. Per germline, CDR1 LNHDA and CDR2 SQIVND (reference sequence). Written as DNA, the CDR3 is TGTGCCAGTAGTACTGACCTCCGGGACAGGGGACAGCCCCAGCATTTT. The encoded protein is CASSTDLRDRGQPQHF.

This clone was found a few times. The rearrangement joins TRBV11-3 to TRBJ1-1; D is possibly TRBD1 (5 bases). Germline V gene data show CDR1 as SGHNT and CDR2 as YENEEA. V lost 5 bases, J lost 3 bases, and 10 bases lay in between. CDR3 length: 13 amino acids. CDR3 amino acids: CASSLTGDTEAFF. As DNA, the CDR3 is TGTGCCAGCAGCCTTACAGGTGACACTGAAGCTTTCTTT. Drawing the rest from reference TRBV11-3 and TRBJ1-1, the complete variable domain is EAGVVQSPRYKIIEKKQPVAFWCNPISGHNTLYWYLQNLGQGPELLIRYENEEAVDDSQLPKDRFSAERLKGVDSTLKIQPAELGDSAVYLCASSLTGDTEAFFGQGTRLTVV.

This clone was counted only a few times. The chain carries TRBV19 and TRBJ1-3; 7 bases agree with TRBD1. The ends lost 8 bases at V and 2 bases at J; junction bases unmatched: 6. CDR3 size: 14 residues. Germline assignment: CDR1 LNHDA and CDR2 SQIVND (reference sequence). CDR3 residues: CASEWTGAGNTIYF. The CDR3 region has the DNA TGTGCCAGTGAATGGACAGGAGCTGGAAACACCATATATTTT.

This sequence joins TRBV10-2 and TRBJ1-1; no reliable D call. The CDR3 extends over 12 amino acids. CDR1 and CDR2 (germline): WSHSY, SAAADI. Trimming left V 6 bases short and J 0 bases short, with 5 bases between. The CDR3 loop reads CASRTMNTEAFF. CDR3 DNA sequence: TGCGCCAGCAGGACAATGAACACTGAAGCTTTCTTT.

The chain joins TRBV18 to TRBJ2-1; the D gene is possibly TRBD1 (6 bases). The V gene lost 3 bases and the J gene lost 7 bases, with 10 bases spanning the gap. Per the germline V gene, CDR1 is KGHSH and CDR2 is LQKENI. This CDR3 is built from 13 residues. The CDR3 DNA is TGTGCCAGCTCACCTGGGACAATTAATGAGCAGTTCTTC. Amino acids: CASSPGTINEQFF.